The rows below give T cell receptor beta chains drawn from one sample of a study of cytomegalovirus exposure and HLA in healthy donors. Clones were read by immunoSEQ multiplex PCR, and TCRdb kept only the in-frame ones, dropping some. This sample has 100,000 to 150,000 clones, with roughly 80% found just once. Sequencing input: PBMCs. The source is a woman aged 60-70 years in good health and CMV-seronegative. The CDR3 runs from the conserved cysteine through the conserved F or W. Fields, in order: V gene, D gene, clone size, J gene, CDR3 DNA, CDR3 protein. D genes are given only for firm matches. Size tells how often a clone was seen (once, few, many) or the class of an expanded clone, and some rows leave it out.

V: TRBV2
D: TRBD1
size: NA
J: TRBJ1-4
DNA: TGTGCCAGCACCGGGACAGGGAAAGGGAGAGAAAAACTGTTTTTT
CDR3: CASTGTGKGREKLFF

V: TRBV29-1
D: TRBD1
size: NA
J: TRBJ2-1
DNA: TGCAGCGTTCTAGCCGGGACAGGGCACCATGAAGTCTTC
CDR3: CSVLAGTGHHEVF

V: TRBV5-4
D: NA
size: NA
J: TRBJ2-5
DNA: TGTGCCAGCAGCTTCGACTCGAGCCGGGAGACCCAGTACTTC
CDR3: CASSFDSSRETQYF

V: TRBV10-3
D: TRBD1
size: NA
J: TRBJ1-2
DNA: TGTGCCATCAGCGGGACAGATACTAACTATGGCTACACCTTC
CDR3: CAISGTDTNYGYTF

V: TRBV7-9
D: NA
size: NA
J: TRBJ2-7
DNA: TGTGCCAGCAGCCCTATTTGGGGGCCCGAGGTCTACGAGCAGTACTTC
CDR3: CASSPIWGPEVYEQYF

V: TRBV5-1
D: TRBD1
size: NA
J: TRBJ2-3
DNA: TGCGCCAGCAGCTTAACAGGGGGCGCGTCGGATACGCAGTATTTT
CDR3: CASSLTGGASDTQYF

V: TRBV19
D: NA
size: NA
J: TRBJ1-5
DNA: TGTGCCAGTAGTATCCCCGGACAGACCAATCAGCCCCAGCATTTT
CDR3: CASSIPGQTNQPQHF

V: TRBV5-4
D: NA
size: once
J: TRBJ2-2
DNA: TGTGCCAGCAGCTTAGCCGGGACAATGAACACCGGGGAGCTGTTTTTT
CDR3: CASSLAGTMNTGELFF

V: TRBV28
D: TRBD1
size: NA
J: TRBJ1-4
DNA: TGTGCCAGCAGCCACTACATCTTTCAGGGGGTGACTAATGAAAAACTGTTTTTT
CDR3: CASSHYIFQGVTNEKLFF

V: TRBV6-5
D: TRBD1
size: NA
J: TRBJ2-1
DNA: TGTGCCGCAGGGACAGGGTATGGTGAGCAGTTCTTC
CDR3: CAAGTGYGEQFF

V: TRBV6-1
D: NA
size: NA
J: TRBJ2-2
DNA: TGTGCCAGCAGTCAGACGACGGGCGGGGAGCTGTTTTTT
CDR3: CASSQTTGGELFF

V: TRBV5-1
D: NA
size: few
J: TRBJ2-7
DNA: TGCGCCAGCAGCCGAGGCGGCCCCTACGAGCAGTACTTC
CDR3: CASSRGGPYEQYF

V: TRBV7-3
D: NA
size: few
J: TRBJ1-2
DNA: TGTGCCAGCAGCTTCGGGGGGACGGGAGGCTACACCTTC
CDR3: CASSFGGTGGYTF

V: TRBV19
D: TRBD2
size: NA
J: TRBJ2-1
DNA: TGTGCCAGTAGTACCGGGACTAGCGGTTACAATGAGCAGTTCTTC
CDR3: CASSTGTSGYNEQFF

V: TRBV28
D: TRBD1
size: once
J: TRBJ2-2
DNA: TGTGCCGGGACAGGACTGACCGGGGAGCTGTTTTTT
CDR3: CAGTGLTGELFF

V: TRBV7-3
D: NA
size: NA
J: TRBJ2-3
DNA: TGTGCCAGCAGCGCCACGACAGCTAGCACAGATACGCAGTATTTT
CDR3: CASSATTASTDTQYF

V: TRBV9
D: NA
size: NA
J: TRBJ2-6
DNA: TGTGCCAGCAGCGACCAGGTGTCCGGGGCCAACGTCCTGACTTTC
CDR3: CASSDQVSGANVLTF